This T cell receptor beta chain was recorded in a study of sequential checkpoint blockade in melanoma. Study-wide context: Arm A got nivolumab then ipilimumab; arm B the reverse, 1:1. 75 to 95 pretreatment tumor DNA samples were TCRβ immunosequenced.

The CDR3 loop spans 14 amino acids. Germline V gives CDR1 MNHGY, CDR2 SAAAGT. Trimming removed 5 bases at V and 3 bases at J, with 13 bases between. Concerning this clone itself: Its antigen is currently unknown.

Specified treatment: randomized to nivolumab then ipilimumab (arm A) or the reverse (arm B). No patient had prior DNA-damaging chemotherapy. Study conclusions and caveats: Mutational load did not correlate with tumor T-cell fraction or clonality.

Libraries were prepared by immunoSEQ multiplex PCR; TCRdb keeps only in-frame clonotypes and omits some of them. This sample has 12,000 or so clones; roughly 26% occur once, and the top ten carry approximately 19%. This sequence originates from a human donor with melanoma. The chain uses TRBV6-8 and TRBJ1-1, with D unclear. Specimen: tumor tissue (inferred from file names), collected from a patient given nivolumab and ipilimumab in sequence. The CDR3 loop reads CASSETLTYTEAFF. In nucleotides, the CDR3 is TGTGCCAGCAGTGAGACCTTGACCTACACTGAAGCTTTCTTT.